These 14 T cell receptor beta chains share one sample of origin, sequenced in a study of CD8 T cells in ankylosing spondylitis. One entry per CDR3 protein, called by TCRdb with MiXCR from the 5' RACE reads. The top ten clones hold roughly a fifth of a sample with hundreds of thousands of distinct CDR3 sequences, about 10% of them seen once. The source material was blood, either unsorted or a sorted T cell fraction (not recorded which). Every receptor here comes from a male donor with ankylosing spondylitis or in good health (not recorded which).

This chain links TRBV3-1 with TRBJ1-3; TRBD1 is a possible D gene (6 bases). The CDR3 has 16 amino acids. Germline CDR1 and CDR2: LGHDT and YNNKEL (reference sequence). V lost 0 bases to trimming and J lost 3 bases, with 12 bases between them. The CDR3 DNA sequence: TGTGCCAGCAGCCAAGATATGGGGGCTGGTGGAAACACCATATATTTT. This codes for CASSQDMGAGGNTIYF.

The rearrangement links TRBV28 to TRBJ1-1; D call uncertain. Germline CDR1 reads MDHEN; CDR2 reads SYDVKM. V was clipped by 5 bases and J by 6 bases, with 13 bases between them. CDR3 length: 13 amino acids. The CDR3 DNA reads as TGTGCCAGCAGTCACCAGGTTCCCCCTGAAGCTTTCTTT. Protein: CASSHQVPPEAFF.

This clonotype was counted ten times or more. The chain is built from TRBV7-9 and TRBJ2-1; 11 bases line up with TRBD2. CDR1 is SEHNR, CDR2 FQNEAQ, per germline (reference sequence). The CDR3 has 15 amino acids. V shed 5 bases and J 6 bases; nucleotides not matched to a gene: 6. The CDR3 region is CASSRTSGGPNEQFF. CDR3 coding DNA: TGTGCCAGCAGCCGTACTAGCGGGGGCCCCAATGAGCAGTTCTTC.

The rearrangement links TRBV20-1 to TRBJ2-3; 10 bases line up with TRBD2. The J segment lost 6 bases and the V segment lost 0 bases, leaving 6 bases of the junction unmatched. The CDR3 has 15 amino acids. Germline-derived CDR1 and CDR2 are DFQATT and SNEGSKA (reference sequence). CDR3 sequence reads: CSARDSGGPGDTQYF. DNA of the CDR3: TGCAGTGCTAGAGATAGCGGGGGGCCGGGGGATACGCAGTATTTT.

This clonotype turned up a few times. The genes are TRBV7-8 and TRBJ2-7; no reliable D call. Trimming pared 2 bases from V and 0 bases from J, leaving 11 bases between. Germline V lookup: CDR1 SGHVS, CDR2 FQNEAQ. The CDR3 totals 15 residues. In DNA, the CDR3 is TGTGCCAGCAGCTTAACCCCCCTGGGCTCCTACGAGCAGTACTTC. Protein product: CASSLTPLGSYEQYF.

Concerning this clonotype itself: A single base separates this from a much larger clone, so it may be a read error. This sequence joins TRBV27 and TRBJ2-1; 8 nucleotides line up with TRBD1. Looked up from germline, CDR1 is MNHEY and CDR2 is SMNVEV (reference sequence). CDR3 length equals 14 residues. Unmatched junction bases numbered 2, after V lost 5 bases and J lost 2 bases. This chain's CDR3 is CASSPGQAYNEQFF. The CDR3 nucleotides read TGTGCCAGCAGTCCGGGACAGGCCTACAATGAGCAGTTCTTC.

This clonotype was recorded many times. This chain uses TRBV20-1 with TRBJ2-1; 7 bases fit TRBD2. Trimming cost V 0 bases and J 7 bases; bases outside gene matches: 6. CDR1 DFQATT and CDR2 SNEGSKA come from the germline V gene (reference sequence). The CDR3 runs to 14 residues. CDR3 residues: CSARESSGLNEQFF. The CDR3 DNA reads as TGCAGTGCTAGAGAGTCTAGCGGATTGAATGAGCAGTTCTTC.

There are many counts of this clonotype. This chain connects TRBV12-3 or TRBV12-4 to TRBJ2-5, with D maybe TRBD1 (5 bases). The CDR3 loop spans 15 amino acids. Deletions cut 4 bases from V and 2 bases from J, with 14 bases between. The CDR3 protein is CASSWHRRQQETQYF. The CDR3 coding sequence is TGTGCCAGCAGTTGGCACAGGAGACAGCAAGAGACCCAGTACTTC.

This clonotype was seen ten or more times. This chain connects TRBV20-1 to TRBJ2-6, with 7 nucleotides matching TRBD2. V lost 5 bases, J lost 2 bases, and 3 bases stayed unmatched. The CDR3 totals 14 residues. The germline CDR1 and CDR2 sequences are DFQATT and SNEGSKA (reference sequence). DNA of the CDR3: TGCAGTGCTGCGGGGGTTCCTGGGGCCAACGTCCTGACTTTC. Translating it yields CSAAGVPGANVLTF.

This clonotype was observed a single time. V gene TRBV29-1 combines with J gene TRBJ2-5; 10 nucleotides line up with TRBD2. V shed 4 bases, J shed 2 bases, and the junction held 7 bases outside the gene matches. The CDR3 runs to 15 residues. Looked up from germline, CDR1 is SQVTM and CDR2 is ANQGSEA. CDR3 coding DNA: TGCAGCGTTGCTACCGGGACTAGCGCTCAAGAGACCCAGTACTTC. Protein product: CSVATGTSAQETQYF.

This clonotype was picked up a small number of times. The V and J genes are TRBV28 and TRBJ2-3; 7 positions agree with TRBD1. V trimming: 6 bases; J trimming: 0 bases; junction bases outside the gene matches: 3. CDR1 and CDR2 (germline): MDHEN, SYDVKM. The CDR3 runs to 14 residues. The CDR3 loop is CASRPTGSTDTQYF. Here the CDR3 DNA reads TGTGCCAGCAGACCGACAGGGAGCACAGATACGCAGTATTTT. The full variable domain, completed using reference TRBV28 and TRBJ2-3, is DVKVTQSSRYLVKRTGEKVFLECVQDMDHENMFWYRQDPGLGLRLIYFSYDVKMKEKGDIPEGYSVSREKKERFSLILESASTNQTSMYLCASRPTGSTDTQYFGPGTRLTVL.

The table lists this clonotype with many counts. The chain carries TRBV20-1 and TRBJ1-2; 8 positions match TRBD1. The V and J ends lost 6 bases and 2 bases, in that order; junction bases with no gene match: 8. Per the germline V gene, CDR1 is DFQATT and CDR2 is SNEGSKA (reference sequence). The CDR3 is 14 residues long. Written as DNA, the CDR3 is TGCAGTGCCAGTATTACAGGGGGAAACTATGGCTACACCTTC. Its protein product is CSASITGGNYGYTF.

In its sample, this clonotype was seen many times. The CDR3 sequence is CSAWVAGRTGELFF. In nucleotides, the CDR3 is TGCAGTGCTTGGGTCGCAGGGAGAACCGGGGAGCTGTTTTTT. The rearrangement joins TRBV20-1 to TRBJ2-2; D may match TRBD1 or TRBD2 (5 bases each). There are 14 residues in the CDR3. Trimming cost V 5 bases and J 5 bases, with 15 bases left between them. CDR1 is DFQATT, CDR2 SNEGSKA, per germline (reference sequence).

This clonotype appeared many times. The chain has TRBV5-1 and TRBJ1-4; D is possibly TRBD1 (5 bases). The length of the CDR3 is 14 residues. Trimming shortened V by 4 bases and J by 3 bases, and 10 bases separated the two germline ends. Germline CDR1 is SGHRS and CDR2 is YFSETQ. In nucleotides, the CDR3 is TGCGCCAGCAGCCCGGGACGGGCTAATGAAAAACTGTTTTTT. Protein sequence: CASSPGRANEKLFF.